Listed here are 9 T cell receptor beta chains from one sample, sequenced in a study of neurological immune-mediated disorders. TCRdb re-called the 5' RACE reads through MiXCR, storing one row per CDR3 protein. The top ten hold about 4.5% of the sample, which has tens of thousands of distinct CDR3 sequences, about 6.3% seen once. Material: PBMCs. Every receptor here comes from a woman aged 40-49 years in good health.

This clonotype was counted ten times or more. V and J are TRBV14 and TRBJ1-4; no clear D gene. The germline V gene encodes CDR1 SGHDN and CDR2 FVKESK. The CDR3 loop spans 16 amino acids. Trimming removed 1 base at V and 3 bases at J, with 12 bases between. CDR3 residues: CASSQVVTRANEKLFF. CDR3 sequence (DNA): TGTGCCAGCAGCCAAGTCGTAACAAGGGCTAATGAAAAACTGTTTTTT.

This clonotype was counted many times. The chain links TRBV3-1 to TRBJ2-3; 14 nucleotides match TRBD2. CDR3 length equals 16 residues. The germline V gene has CDR1 LGHDT and CDR2 YNNKEL (reference sequence). J lost 3 bases, V lost 1 base, and 0 bases had no gene match. CDR3 sequence: CASSQGTSGRTDTQYF. CDR3 sequence (DNA): TGTGCCAGCAGCCAAGGGACTAGCGGGAGGACAGATACGCAGTATTTT.

This clonotype was seen ten or more times. The V gene is TRBV29-1, the J gene TRBJ2-2; 10 bases are a match to TRBD2. CDR3 length: 14 amino acids. Unmatched junction bases numbered 3, after V lost 5 bases and J lost 3 bases. Germline CDR1 and CDR2: SQVTM and ANQGSEA. The DNA for the CDR3 is TGCAGCGTTTCCAGCGGGAGGGACACCGGGGAGCTGTTTTTT. It is translated as CSVSSGRDTGELFF.

This clonotype was observed at least ten times. The chain uses TRBV6-6 and TRBJ2-7, with D perhaps matching TRBD1 (5 bases). The CDR3 is 17 amino acids. Trimming took off 2 bases at V and 1 base at J, with 18 bases between the two ends. Germline-derived CDR1 and CDR2 are MNHNY and SVGAGI (reference sequence). The CDR3 reads CASSYPQDSFLSYEQYF. Here the CDR3 DNA reads TGTGCCAGCAGTTACCCCCAAGACAGTTTCTTATCCTACGAGCAGTACTTC.

The sample holds many counts of this clonotype. The chain joins TRBV20-1 to TRBJ2-5; no reliable D call. V was shortened by 6 bases and J by 2 bases, with 16 bases between the two germline ends. The CDR3 length is 14 residues. The germline gives CDR1 DFQATT, CDR2 SNEGSKA (reference sequence). CDR3 nucleotides: TGCAGTGCCCGGACGCGCAGAATACAAGAGACCCAGTACTTC. Its translation: CSARTRRIQETQYF.

This clonotype qualifies as medium-sized. The chain recombines TRBV20-1 with TRBJ2-1, with 8 bases aligning to TRBD2. Unmatched junction bases numbered 6, after V lost 5 bases and J lost 6 bases. The germline V gene encodes CDR1 DFQATT and CDR2 SNEGSKA (reference sequence). The CDR3 totals 13 residues. The CDR3 sequence: CSAHSGGPNEQFF. CDR3 sequence (DNA): TGCAGTGCTCATTCGGGAGGGCCCAATGAGCAGTTCTTC.

This clonotype was seen repeatedly, ten times or more. This chain links TRBV18 with TRBJ1-3; D is perhaps TRBD1 (6 bases). In germline, CDR1 is KGHSH, CDR2 LQKENI. The CDR3 sequence is 15 residues long. Trimming removed 3 bases at V and 0 bases at J, with 9 bases between. CDR3 in amino acids: CASSPLDSSGNTIYF. CDR3 coding DNA: TGTGCCAGCTCACCCTTGGACAGCTCTGGAAACACCATATATTTT. Complete variable domain (other parts from reference TRBV18 and TRBJ1-3): NAGVMQNPRHLVRRRGQEARLRCSPMKGHSHVYWYRQLPEEGLKFMVYLQKENIIDESGMPKERFSAEFPKEGPSILRIQQVVRGDSAAYFCASSPLDSSGNTIYFGEGSWLTVV.

This clonotype was seen once. The gene calls are TRBV5-1 and TRBJ2-2; D uncertain. CDR3 length: 12 residues. V was cut by 6 bases and J by 6 bases, with 9 bases left in between. The germline V gene has CDR1 SGHRS and CDR2 YFSETQ. CDR3 residues: CASTQEPGELFF. The CDR3, as DNA: TGCGCCAGCACGCAGGAACCCGGGGAGCTGTTTTTT.

This clonotype came up many times. The chain combines TRBV20-1 with TRBJ2-1, with D unclear. The V gene's germline CDR1 is DFQATT and CDR2 SNEGSKA (reference sequence). This CDR3 region has 11 residues. V gave up 2 bases and J gave up 9 bases, with 8 bases separating them. In DNA, the CDR3 is TGCAGTGCTAGACCAGTGGTTGAGCAGTTCTTC. It specifies CSARPVVEQFF.